This T cell receptor (beta chain) comes out of a study of blood T cells in healthy people across ages. Study outcomes and limitations: A strong correlation was found between TCR beta diversity and the percentage of naive T cells. Older age coincided with a roughly linear decline in TCR beta diversity per million T cells.

Germline lookup yields CDR1 SEHNR and CDR2 FQNEAQ (reference sequence). The CDR3 is 13 residues long. Trimming removed 1 base at V and 4 bases at J, with 7 bases between. The use of a sample-barcoded 5' primer and a J-beta primer mix characterized a second PCR of roughly 6 to 11 cycles. Individual samples furnished no less than 2.5 million CDR3-containing paired-end reads apiece. MiXCR, applied by TCRdb to the 5' RACE reads, yields one record per CDR3 protein. The table records about 600,000 distinct CDR3 sequences, more than 45% of them present only once. This clonotype has just a few counts. The antigen is undetermined. There were healthy Caucasian individuals from Russia, aged about 6 to 100, serving as donors.

The source is an elderly man in good health. Sequenced sample: blood. The chain combines TRBV7-9 with TRBJ1-2; D not certain. CDR3 region: CASSLESAYGYTF. CDR3 nucleotides: TGTGCCAGCAGCTTAGAATCGGCCTATGGCTACACCTTC.